This TCR beta chain was recovered during a study of T cell responses to AZD1222 COVID-19 vaccine. Trimming removed 5 bases at V and 4 bases at J, with 10 bases between. This CDR3 comprises 13 residues. Using immunoSEQ multiplex PCR, the repertoire was profiled, and TCRdb retains in-frame clones only, with some absent. The sample lists about 140,000 clones; roughly 89% were seen once. The rearrangement uses TRBV12-3 or TRBV12-4 and TRBJ2-3, with D perhaps matching TRBD1 (6 bases). The starting material was peripheral blood, obtained 28 days after the second AZD1222 dose. The sequence came from an adult who received the AZD1222 COVID-19 vaccine. As DNA, the CDR3 is TGTGCCAGCAGTATACAGGGAGCAGATACGCAGTATTTT. It encodes CASSIQGADTQYF.